These 27 T cell receptor beta chains originate from one sample sequenced in a study of post-analysis software for immune sequencing data (dated by TCRdb to the mid-2010s). Overall results and qualifications from the work: Roughly 5 TRBV segments, including TRBV5-6, TRBV5-1 and TRBV20-1, were significantly more frequent in patients than controls.

The library was made by PCR. TCRdb names Illumina HiSeq 2500 as the instrument used. Unique molecular identifiers were incorporated into TCR beta cDNA libraries to reduce PCR and sequencing biases. Through fastp at Q25 and MiXCR, TCRdb rebuilt clones from the public reads, retaining in-frame beta chains. Rows are unified per CDR3 protein, each entry keeping the most common DNA and genes. The sample table holds fewer than 700,000 distinct CDR3 sequences, of which around 40% were seen once. Clones ranked in the top ten supply around 1.7% of the sample. These TCRs' antigens remain unknown. Material: blood. All receptors derive from a girl aged 5 to 17 with multiple sclerosis.

The CDR3 reads CAISGRRSEQYF. The DNA of the CDR3 is TGTGCCATCAGTGGCCGGCGGAGCGAGCAGTACTTC. This rearrangement joins TRBV10-3 to TRBJ2-5, with unresolved D. The J call could be wrong; TRBJ2-7 is a better fit for the DNA end. Germline lookup yields CDR1 ENHRY and CDR2 SYGVKD. The CDR3 consists of 12 residues.

The CDR3 nucleotides read TGTGCCAGCAGCCACGGACAGGGGAGGAATGAAAAACTGTTTTTT. As protein: CASSHGQGRNEKLFF. The chain recombines TRBV4-2 with TRBJ1-4; TRBD1 matches 9 bases. V gave up 3 bases and J gave up 5 bases; unmatched junction bases: 4. This CDR3 is 15 amino acids long. Germline lookup yields CDR1 LGHNA and CDR2 YNFKEQ.

In this sample, this clonotype turned up a few times. This chain joins TRBV7-2 and TRBJ2-1, with a tentative D call TRBD2 (7 bases). The germline gives CDR1 SGHTA, CDR2 FQGNSA. Trimming took 5 bases from V and 9 from J, leaving 20 bases between them. This CDR3 contains 15 residues. The CDR3 sequence: CASSPSPGGSFEQFF. In nucleotides, the CDR3 is TGTGCCAGCAGCCCTAGCCCGGGGGGCAGTTTTGAGCAGTTCTTC.

This clonotype was seen a few times. The V and J genes are TRBV6-4 and TRBJ2-4; perhaps TRBD2 as D (6 bases). V shed 8 bases and J shed 13 bases, with 21 bases lying between them. In germline, CDR1 is MRHNA, CDR2 SNTAGT. The CDR3 totals 13 residues. CDR3 in DNA: TGTGCCAGCCTGCTTGTGGGGGGTTTGGAGCAGTACTTC. Translation gives CASLLVGGLEQYF.

The chain uses TRBV14 and TRBJ2-7; D might be TRBD1 (6 bases). The CDR3 runs to 11 residues. V was pared by 8 bases and J by 6 bases, with 11 bases between. CDR1 is SGHDN, CDR2 FVKESK, per germline. CDR3 region: CASGRGFEQYF. The CDR3 DNA is TGTGCCAGCGGCAGGGGCTTCGAGCAGTACTTC.

This clonotype was picked up a small number of times. This sequence joins TRBV4-1 and TRBJ2-5, with 10 bases matching TRBD2. The CDR3 is 17 amino acids. Unmatched junction bases numbered 7, after V lost 3 bases and J lost 0 bases. The germline gives CDR1 MGHRA, CDR2 YSYEKL. DNA for the CDR3: TGCGCCAGCAGCCAGACCCGGACTAGCGGAAACCAAGAGACCCAGTACTTC. Translating gives CASSQTRTSGNQETQYF.

The rearrangement uses TRBV20-1 and TRBJ2-1; 7 nucleotides agree with TRBD1. Germline CDR1 reads DFQATT; CDR2 reads SNEGSKA (reference sequence). The CDR3 is 13 residues long. Losses at the gene ends were 3 bases for V and 6 bases for J; bases not matched to a gene: 5. The CDR3 protein is CSARQGVGNEQFF. Written as DNA, the CDR3 is TGCAGTGCTAGGCAGGGGGTCGGCAATGAGCAGTTCTTC.

This clonotype was seen only a few times. The chain is built from TRBV5-4 and TRBJ2-1, with 10 positions matching TRBD2. The length of the CDR3 is 16 residues. The V and J ends lost 0 bases and 9 bases, in that order; junction bases with no gene match: 9. CDR1 is SGHNT, CDR2 YYREEE, per germline (reference sequence). The CDR3 loop reads CASSLDPLAGDIEQFF. CDR3 in DNA: TGTGCCAGCAGCTTGGACCCCCTAGCGGGGGACATTGAGCAGTTCTTC.

The rearrangement uses TRBV29-1 and TRBJ1-5; D uncertain. V shed 3 bases and J shed 7 bases, with 31 bases lying between them. From germline, CDR1 is SQVTM and CDR2 ANQGSEA. This CDR3 contains 19 residues. In DNA form, the CDR3 reads TGCAGCGTTGATCGGGGTCTCGCCTCCCTTCGTCCCGTCAGACAGCCCCAGCATTTT. This encodes CSVDRGLASLRPVRQPQHF.

This clonotype was seen only a few times. The chain has TRBV29-1 and TRBJ1-1; weak D call: TRBD1 (6 bases). V dropped 0 bases and J dropped 10 bases, with 12 bases sitting between them. Germline V gene lookup returns CDR1 SQVTM and CDR2 ANQGSEA. The CDR3 contains 12 residues. CDR3 nucleotides: TGCAGCGTTGAAGATCTTTTAGGGGGAGCTTTCTTT. This sequence encodes CSVEDLLGGAFF.

With respect to this clonotype: At one end, the junction sequence differs from germline, possibly due to a read error. This chain uses TRBV7-7 with TRBJ2-5, with D possibly TRBD1 on 6 matching bases. Per germline, CDR1 SSHAT and CDR2 FNYEAQ (reference sequence). CDR3 size: 16 residues. CDR3 protein: CASSPIRTATPETQYF. CDR3 nucleotides: TGTGCTAGCAGCCCAATCCGGACAGCGACCCCAGAGACCCAGTACTTC.

This clonotype appeared a few times. This sequence joins TRBV10-3 and TRBJ2-7; 7 bases map to TRBD1. V lost 8 bases, J lost 5 bases, and 9 bases stayed unmatched. The CDR3 has 13 amino acids. Looked up from germline, CDR1 is ENHRY and CDR2 is SYGVKD. CDR3 protein: CAISANRGHEQYF. CDR3 nucleotides: TGTGCCATCTCCGCGAACAGGGGACACGAGCAGTACTTC.

This clonotype was counted once. The genes are TRBV12-3 or TRBV12-4 and TRBJ2-5; 7 nucleotides agree with TRBD2. The junction had 5 bases not matched to a gene; V was cut back by 0 bases and J by 4 bases. This CDR3 is built from 15 residues. CDR3 protein: CASSLALAGVETQYF. For the CDR3, the DNA is TGTGCCAGCAGTTTAGCCCTCGCGGGAGTAGAGACCCAGTACTTC.

This clonotype was counted a few times. The chain is built from TRBV6-1 and TRBJ2-3; TRBD1 matches 8 bases. The germline gives CDR1 MNHNS, CDR2 SASEGT. CDR3 length: 14 residues. Trimming at V came to 8 bases and at J to 1 base, leaving 5 bases not matched to a gene. This CDR3 reads CASVYRGGTDTQYF. The CDR3 DNA is TGTGCCAGCGTATACAGGGGGGGCACAGATACGCAGTATTTT.

This clonotype turned up a few times. The chain employs TRBV7-8 and TRBJ2-3; 9 bases align to TRBD2. Germline-derived CDR1 and CDR2 are SGHVS and FQNEAQ. This CDR3 has 13 amino acids. Trimming took 5 bases from V and 6 from J; bases not matched to a gene: 3. CDR3 loop: CASSGAGGDTQYF. The CDR3 DNA reads as TGTGCCAGCAGCGGGGCGGGGGGGGATACGCAGTATTTT.

V usage is TRBV12-3 or TRBV12-4 and J usage is TRBJ2-3; D is unresolved. This CDR3 spans 13 amino acids. Trimming removed 3 bases from V and 11 bases from J, with 15 bases in between. The CDR3 spells CASSFSRPDVQYF. In nucleotides, the CDR3 is TGTGCCAGCAGTTTTTCCCGCCCAGATGTGCAGTATTTT.

The V gene is TRBV20-1, the J gene TRBJ1-2; D unresolved. Looked up from germline, CDR1 is DFQATT and CDR2 is SNEGSKA (reference sequence). This CDR3 is 13 amino acids long. Trimming took 3 bases from V and 0 from J, leaving 8 bases between them. The CDR3 DNA follows: TGCAGTGCTAGTGAGGAAGCTAACTATGGCTACACCTTC. It specifies CSASEEANYGYTF.

This chain joins TRBV4-1 and TRBJ2-1; the match to TRBD2 covers 7 bases. The CDR3 extends over 16 amino acids. The germline V gene has CDR1 MGHRA and CDR2 YSYEKL. V dropped 5 bases and J dropped 1; count of bases not matched to a gene: 8. The CDR3 DNA sequence: TGCGCCAGCAGCACTACAGCGGGATGGTCCTACAATGAGCAGTTCTTC. Translating gives CASSTTAGWSYNEQFF.

This sequence joins TRBV19 and TRBJ2-7; the D gene is possibly TRBD1 (5 bases). The V and J ends lost 4 bases and 3 bases respectively, with 10 bases between them. The CDR3 contains 13 residues. Germline assignment: CDR1 LNHDA and CDR2 SQIVND (reference sequence). CDR3 residues: CASSSQGLYEQYF. CDR3 nucleotides: TGTGCCAGTAGTAGCCAGGGCCTCTACGAGCAGTACTTC.

This clonotype was found many times. CDR3 nucleotides: TGCGCCAGCAGCGGAGCGGGCGGGGGCCCTGATACGCAGTATTTT. This translates into CASSGAGGGPDTQYF. The chain joins TRBV4-1 to TRBJ2-3; D perhaps matches TRBD2 (7 bases). The CDR3 is 15 amino acids. Trimming took 5 bases from V and 6 from J, leaving 18 bases between them. CDR1 and CDR2 from the germline V gene are MGHRA and YSYEKL.

The chain combines TRBV20-1 with TRBJ2-5; 9 positions match TRBD1. Matching the DNA end better, TRBJ2-7 makes the J call doubtful. Germline assignment: CDR1 DFQATT and CDR2 SNEGSKA (reference sequence). The CDR3 loop spans 15 amino acids. CDR3 nucleotides: TGCAGTGCACCTGAGACAGGGACAGGGAGACACGAGCAGTACTTC. Protein sequence: CSAPETGTGRHEQYF.

This clonotype has a handful of counts. This sequence joins TRBV12-3 or TRBV12-4 and TRBJ1-2, with 7 nucleotides matching TRBD1. This CDR3 contains 14 residues. V gave up 6 bases and J gave up 5 bases; unmatched junction bases: 9. In DNA form, the CDR3 reads TGTGCCAGCAGCCCATACCAGACAGGGTATGGCTACACCTTC. Translated, it gives CASSPYQTGYGYTF.

This clonotype was counted only a few times. The chain carries TRBV6-5 and TRBJ2-7; 8 bases are a match to TRBD1. Unmatched junction bases numbered 9, after V lost 8 bases and J lost 6 bases. The CDR3 runs to 13 residues. Germline CDR1 reads MNHEY; CDR2 reads SVGAGI. The CDR3 reads CASGGQAPSEQYF. The CDR3 DNA follows: TGTGCCAGCGGGGGACAGGCACCCTCCGAGCAGTACTTC.

There are a few counts of this clonotype. The chain recombines TRBV12-3 or TRBV12-4 with TRBJ2-7, with TRBD2 matching over 10 bases. V shed 6 bases and J 5 bases; nucleotides not matched to a gene: 7. The CDR3 is 14 amino acids. The CDR3 DNA sequence: TGTGCCAGCAGCCCTAGCGGGAGAGACAACGAGCAGTACTTC. As protein: CASSPSGRDNEQYF.

The CDR3 loop reads CASSQPRKNTEAFF. CDR3 bases: TGTGCCAGCAGCCAGCCACGGAAGAACACTGAAGCTTTCTTT. The gene calls are TRBV3-1 and TRBJ1-1, with D hard to call. V was pared by 3 bases and J by 1 base, with 9 bases between. CDR1 and CDR2 (germline): LGHDT, YNNKEL (reference sequence). The CDR3 length is 14 residues.

This chain uses TRBV2 with TRBJ2-3; D may be TRBD2 (5 bases). The germline gives CDR1 SNHLY, CDR2 FYNNEI. The V gene lost 5 bases and the J gene lost 4 bases, with 13 bases spanning the gap. The CDR3 contains 14 residues. The CDR3 loop reads CASSKLEVADTQYF. DNA of the CDR3: TGTGCCAGCAGTAAACTAGAGGTGGCAGATACGCAGTATTTT.

The table lists this clonotype with a few counts. V gene TRBV4-1 combines with J gene TRBJ1-2; 7 bases map to TRBD1. The junction had 5 bases not matched to a gene; V was cut back by 1 base and J by 6 bases. The CDR3 has 14 amino acids. Per the germline V gene, CDR1 is MGHRA and CDR2 is YSYEKL. This CDR3 is CASSQVGQRDGYTF. CDR3 nucleotides: TGCGCCAGCAGCCAAGTGGGACAGAGGGATGGCTACACCTTC.